The following is a T cell receptor (beta chain) sequence with its context. V was clipped by 5 bases and J by 7 bases, with 5 bases between them. This CDR3 comprises 11 residues. The germline gives CDR1 SGHAT, CDR2 FQNNGV. These data belong to a study of blood T cells in healthy people across ages. It was ten milliliters of peripheral blood that were drawn from each donor. PBMCs numbering at least 7 million were isolated per sample. Next came a second PCR, run for about 6 to 11 cycles, which used a sample-barcoded 5' primer along with a J-beta primer mix. From the 5' RACE reads, TCRdb called clonotypes with MiXCR, one entry per CDR3 protein. This sample has approximately 490,000 distinct CDR3 sequences, with approximately 25% found just once. The same sample was also used in a study of T cells of mothers and their children. From that second work: cDNA synthesis used all extracted RNA, about 1.5 ug per 15 ul.

What was sequenced was blood. The receptor's source is a boy aged 5-17 years in good health. The chain recombines TRBV11-2 with TRBJ2-2; D not resolved. The CDR3 sequence: CASSNRGELFF. In nucleotides, the CDR3 is TGTGCCAGCAGCAATCGCGGGGAGCTGTTTTTT.